This TCR beta chain was identified in a study of T cells after posttransplantation cyclophosphamide. Study findings and constraints: After PTCy, TRB diversity resembled that of CNI/methotrexate controls.

The naive gate required viable CD3+CD4+ or CD3+CD8+ cells with CCR7+CD45RA+CD45RO-CD95-CD27+CD28+ phenotype. The protocol was immunoSEQ multiplex PCR, while the TCRdb copy is restricted to in-frame clones and leaves out a portion. The sample lists more than 30,000 clones; over 80% were seen once. The CDR3 covers 12 residues. Germline-derived CDR1 and CDR2 are SGHDN and FVKESK. V was shortened by 6 bases and J by 2 bases, with 7 bases between the two germline ends. With respect to this clone: Its target is unknown.

J is TRBJ1-2 and V is TRBV14, with D possibly TRBD1 on 6 matching bases. The source of this sequence is an older woman in good health, CMV-negative, and a related stem cell transplant donor. Sequencing was carried out using naive CD4+ T cells sorted from PBMCs. The CDR3 coding sequence is TGTGCCAGCAGTACAGGGAACTATGGCTACACCTTC. Translated: CASSTGNYGYTF.